These 22 T cell receptor beta chains share one sample of origin, sequenced in a study of PD-L1 blockade in urothelial cancer. The protocol was immunoSEQ multiplex PCR, while the TCRdb copy is restricted to in-frame clones and leaves out a portion. Among roughly 17,000 clones listed, approximately 89% were seen once. Regarding time point: pretreatment peripheral blood. The sequenced sample was PBMCs, obtained around atezolizumab (anti-PD-L1) treatment. Receptors were obtained from a man between 65 and 85 years old with urothelial cancer.

The V call is TRBV28, the J call TRBJ2-3; 10 bases agree with TRBD2. The J segment lost 5 bases and the V segment lost 4 bases, leaving 12 bases of the junction unmatched. Germline CDR1 and CDR2: MDHEN and SYDVKM. The CDR3 covers 17 residues. The CDR3: CASSSGSLAGVKDTQYF. Here the CDR3 DNA reads TGTGCCAGCAGTTCGGGGTCCCTAGCGGGGGTTAAAGATACGCAGTATTTT.

This clone was recorded once. This chain connects TRBV5-1 to TRBJ1-5; unclear D gene. CDR3 length equals 13 residues. CDR1 and CDR2 (germline): SGHRS, YFSETQ. Trimming took 4 bases from V and 0 from J, leaving 5 bases between them. For the CDR3, the DNA is TGCGCCAGCAGCACTGATAGCAATCAGCCCCAGCATTTT. It is translated as CASSTDSNQPQHF.

This chain links TRBV6-6 with TRBJ1-5; no reliable D call. V lost 7 bases to trimming and J lost 4 bases, with 14 bases between them. Germline loops: CDR1 MNHNY, CDR2 SVGAGI (reference sequence). The CDR3 is 14 amino acids. Here the CDR3 reads CASNGRGPNQPQHF. In DNA, the CDR3 is TGTGCCAGCAATGGCCGAGGCCCTAATCAGCCCCAGCATTTT.

The chain combines TRBV6-5 with TRBJ1-1; 8 nucleotides match TRBD1. The V and J ends lost 5 bases and 3 bases, in that order; junction bases with no gene match: 5. Looked up from germline, CDR1 is MNHEY and CDR2 is SVGAGI. The CDR3 contains 14 residues. CDR3 DNA: TGTGCCAGCAGTCAACAGGGGGTGGACACTGAAGCTTTCTTT. Amino acid sequence: CASSQQGVDTEAFF.

The rearrangement uses TRBV21-1 and TRBJ1-2; the DNA was not compared with TRBD1, the D call given in the table. TRBV21-1 is tagged as a pseudogene. The CDR3 is 15 residues long. DNA for the CDR3: TGTGCCAGCAGCAAAGTAGACAGGAGGTCGTGGGGCTACACCTTC. It is translated as CASSKVDRRSWGYTF.

The rearrangement links TRBV5-4 to TRBJ1-1; a weak D match, TRBD1 (6 bases). V was trimmed by 6 bases and J by 0 bases, leaving 15 bases between them. Germline V gene lookup returns CDR1 SGHNT and CDR2 YYREEE (reference sequence). This CDR3 contains 15 residues. CDR3 nucleotides: TGTGCCAGCACCCCGGAAAACAGGGTGAACACTGAAGCTTTCTTT. Translating gives CASTPENRVNTEAFF.

Only one count was recorded for this clone. The chain couples TRBV6-4 to TRBJ1-2; 8 nucleotides align to TRBD1. V lost 8 bases and J lost 8; bases outside the gene matches: 7. This CDR3 has 12 residues. CDR1 is MRHNA, CDR2 SNTAGT, per germline. The CDR3 region has the DNA TGTGCCAGCGGTGGACAGGGCTTAGGCTACACCTTC. Residues: CASGGQGLGYTF.

The chain links TRBV18 to TRBJ2-1; tentatively, D is TRBD2 (5 bases). The V and J ends lost 2 bases and 7 bases respectively, with 12 bases between them. The CDR3 loop spans 14 amino acids. In germline, CDR1 is KGHSH, CDR2 LQKENI. DNA for the CDR3: TGTGCCAGCTCACCAGGCCACCGGGAAAATGAGCAGTTCTTC. Protein product: CASSPGHRENEQFF.

This clone occurred once. V usage is TRBV9 and J usage is TRBJ2-7; 7 bases align to TRBD2. The CDR3 covers 15 residues. V was pared by 4 bases and J by 3 bases, with 10 bases of the junction left unmatched. Germline V gene lookup returns CDR1 SGDLS and CDR2 YYNGEE. DNA for the CDR3: TGTGCCAGCAGCCCCCGGGGCGGGGGTGTCTACGAGCAGTACTTC. It is translated as CASSPRGGGVYEQYF. Using reference TRBV9 and TRBJ2-7 for the parts outside the CDR3, the full variable domain is DSGVTQTPKHLITATGQRVTLRCSPRSGDLSVYWYQQSLDQGLQFLIQYYNGEERAKGNILERFSAQQFPDLHSELNLSSLELGDSALYFCASSPRGGGVYEQYFGPGTRLTVT.

CDR3 loop: CASMRQGGTYNSPLHF. CDR3 in DNA: TGTGCCAGCATGCGACAGGGGGGTACCTATAATTCACCCCTCCACTTT. The rearrangement uses TRBV6-6 and TRBJ1-6; TRBD1 agrees at 9 bases. V gave up 7 bases and J gave up 2 bases; unmatched junction bases: 6. CDR1 and CDR2 from the germline V gene are MNHNY and SVGAGI (reference sequence). The CDR3 contains 16 residues.

The chain has TRBV6-5 and TRBJ1-2; tentatively, D is TRBD1 (5 bases). Trimming left V 6 bases short and J 5 bases short, with 16 bases between. The CDR3 is 14 amino acids. Germline V gene data show CDR1 as MNHEY and CDR2 as SVGAGI. CDR3 bases: TGTGCCAGCAGCAGCCCGGGCGGGGGGTATGGCTACACCTTC. It translates to CASSSPGGGYGYTF.

The chain has TRBV19 and TRBJ1-6, with D hard to call. Germline assignment: CDR1 LNHDA and CDR2 SQIVND (reference sequence). V was clipped by 3 bases and J by 14 bases, with 14 bases between them. The CDR3 is 13 amino acids. CDR3 amino acids: CASSIQPLLALHF. As DNA, the CDR3 is TGTGCCAGTAGTATCCAACCCCTTCTAGCCCTCCACTTT.

This clone was seen a single time. The CDR3 is CASSGTGRRAETQYF. CDR3 DNA: TGTGCCAGCAGTGGGACAGGGCGACGGGCGGAGACCCAGTACTTC. The J gene is TRBJ2-5, the V gene TRBV6-6; 9 positions agree with TRBD1. V shed 5 bases and J 5 bases; nucleotides not matched to a gene: 9. The CDR3 covers 15 residues. Germline V gene lookup returns CDR1 MNHNY and CDR2 SVGAGI (reference sequence).

This clone was counted a single time. V gene TRBV5-1 combines with J gene TRBJ1-5, with TRBD1 matching 7 bases. Germline CDR1 is SGHRS and CDR2 is YFSETQ. After removal of 4 bases from V and 4 bases from J, the junction contained 5 bases not matched to a gene. There are 14 residues in the CDR3. Here the CDR3 DNA reads TGCGCCAGCAGCGACGGGACAGAAAATCAGCCCCAGCATTTT. Its translation: CASSDGTENQPQHF.

This chain links TRBV6-6 with TRBJ2-3; D not certain. Germline loops: CDR1 MNHNY, CDR2 SVGAGI (reference sequence). V lost 4 bases, J lost 5 bases, and 10 bases lay in between. This CDR3 region has 13 residues. CDR3 DNA sequence: TGTGCCAGCAGTTCGCCCAGAGGAGATACGCAGTATTTT. Its translation: CASSSPRGDTQYF.

The chain joins TRBV29-1 to TRBJ1-4; 7 bases fit TRBD1. V shed 7 bases, J shed 4 bases, and the junction held 6 bases outside the gene matches. The CDR3 sequence is 13 residues long. CDR1 is SQVTM, CDR2 ANQGSEA, per germline. The CDR3 loop reads CSAMGQRNEKLFF. CDR3 bases: TGCAGCGCAATGGGACAGCGTAATGAAAAACTGTTTTTT.

This chain joins TRBV10-3 and TRBJ2-1; 8 bases agree with TRBD2. This CDR3 comprises 14 residues. Losses at the gene ends were 2 bases for V and 7 bases for J; bases not matched to a gene: 4. Germline CDR1 ENHRY, CDR2 SYGVKD. The CDR3 nucleotides read TGTGCCATCAGTGAGAAAGCGGGGGATAATGAGCAGTTCTTC. Its protein product is CAISEKAGDNEQFF.

CDR3 residues: CASSLDETDTQYF. The CDR3 DNA is TGCGCCAGCAGCTTGGACGAGACAGATACGCAGTATTTT. The chain uses TRBV5-1 and TRBJ2-3; D ambiguous. Germline V gene data show CDR1 as SGHRS and CDR2 as YFSETQ. V lost 0 bases and J 3 bases, leaving 5 bases between the germline ends. The CDR3 sequence is 13 residues long.

This clone has just one count. The CDR3 protein is CASSQGQGGTYEQYF. In nucleotides, the CDR3 is TGCGCCAGCAGCCAAGGACAGGGGGGGACCTACGAGCAGTACTTC. The chain couples TRBV4-1 to TRBJ2-7; 9 nucleotides align to TRBD1. Germline CDR1 MGHRA, CDR2 YSYEKL. This CDR3 region has 15 residues. J gave up 2 bases and V 1 base, and 3 bases lay outside the gene matches.

V and J are TRBV4-1 and TRBJ1-4; weak D call: TRBD1 (6 bases). With 0 bases removed from V and 5 bases from J, the gap between germline ends came to 10 bases. Germline loops: CDR1 MGHRA, CDR2 YSYEKL. The CDR3 extends over 15 amino acids. This CDR3 is CASSQDLDSNEKLFF. The CDR3 nucleotides read TGCGCCAGCAGCCAAGATCTGGACAGCAATGAAAAACTGTTTTTT.

The rearrangement links TRBV5-1 to TRBJ1-5; 7 bases map to TRBD1. From germline, CDR1 is SGHRS and CDR2 YFSETQ. V shed 4 bases, J shed 0 bases, and the junction held 10 bases outside the gene matches. This CDR3 comprises 17 residues. The CDR3 region has the DNA TGCGCCAGCAGCGTAGGGACAGACATATATAGCAATCAGCCCCAGCATTTT. Its protein is CASSVGTDIYSNQPQHF.

The chain recombines TRBV5-5 with TRBJ2-3; D possibly corresponds to TRBD2 (5 bases). Germline lookup yields CDR1 SGHKS and CDR2 YYEKEE (reference sequence). Deletions cut 4 bases from V and 6 bases from J, with 15 bases between. The CDR3 length is 14 residues. The CDR3 bases are TGTGCCAGCAGCCGGGGTCTCTCTGGGGATACGCAGTATTTT. Its protein product is CASSRGLSGDTQYF.